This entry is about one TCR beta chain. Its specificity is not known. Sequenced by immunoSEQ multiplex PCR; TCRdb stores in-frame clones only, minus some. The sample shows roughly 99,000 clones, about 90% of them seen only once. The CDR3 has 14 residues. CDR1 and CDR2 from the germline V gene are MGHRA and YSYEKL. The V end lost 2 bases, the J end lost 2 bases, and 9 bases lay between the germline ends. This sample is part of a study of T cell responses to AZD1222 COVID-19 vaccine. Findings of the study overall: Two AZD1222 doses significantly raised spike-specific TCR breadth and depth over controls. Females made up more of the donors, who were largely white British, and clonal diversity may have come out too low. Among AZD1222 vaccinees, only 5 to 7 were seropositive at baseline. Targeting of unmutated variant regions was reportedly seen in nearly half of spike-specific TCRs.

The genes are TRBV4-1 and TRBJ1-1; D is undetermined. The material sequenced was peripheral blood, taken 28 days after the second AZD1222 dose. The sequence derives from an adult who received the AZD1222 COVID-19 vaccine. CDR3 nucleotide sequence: TGCGCCAGCAGCCAATGGGCGGCCAACACTGAAGCTTTCTTT. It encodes CASSQWAANTEAFF.